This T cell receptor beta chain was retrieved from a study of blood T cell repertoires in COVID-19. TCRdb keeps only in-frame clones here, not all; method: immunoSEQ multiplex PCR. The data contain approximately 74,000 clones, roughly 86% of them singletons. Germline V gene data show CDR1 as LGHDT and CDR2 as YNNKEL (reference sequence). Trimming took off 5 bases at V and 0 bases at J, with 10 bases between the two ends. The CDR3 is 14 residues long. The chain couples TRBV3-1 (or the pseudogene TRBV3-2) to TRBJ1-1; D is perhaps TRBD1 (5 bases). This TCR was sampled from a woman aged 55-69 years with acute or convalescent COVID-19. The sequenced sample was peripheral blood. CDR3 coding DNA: TGTGCCAGCAGCAAACAGGAAGTGAACACTGAAGCTTTCTTT. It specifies CASSKQEVNTEAFF.